This TCR beta chain was recovered during a study of regulatory T cells in long-lasting Graves disease. The CDR3 runs to 15 residues. Trimming cost V 4 bases and J 4 bases, with 13 bases left between them. The germline gives CDR1 MNHEY, CDR2 SVGEGT. Time point indicated: newly diagnosed GD, antithyroid drugs for less than 3 months. Extracted PBMC RNA gave rise to the TCR library. Sequencing libraries for TCR beta were prepared with iRepertoire HTBI primers and Arm-PCR of CDR3 regions. Via MiXCR, TCRdb re-called the multiplex PCR reads, giving one row per CDR3 protein. This repertoire shows around 250,000 distinct CDR3 sequences, 20% found once; its top ten account for about 15%. This clonotype was counted a few times.

The origin of this receptor is a female donor with Graves disease. The sample was peripheral blood mononuclear cells (PBMCs), taken at new diagnosis, from a patient treated with antithyroid drugs. The chain joins TRBV6-2 or TRBV6-3 to TRBJ2-2; possible D gene TRBD1, 7 bases. CDR3 nucleotides: TGTGCCAGCAGTTCAGGGGGGCGATCCACCGGGGAGCTGTTTTTT. This gives the protein CASSSGGRSTGELFF.